The 20 T cell receptor beta chains presented below share a single source sample, sequenced in a study of vaccination and CD4 T cells after COVID-19. Scientists ran DNA taken from cultured CD4+ T cells through the Oncomine TCR Beta short-read assay for sequencing. TCRdb processed the PCR reads anew with MiXCR; each CDR3 protein has one entry. The sample has tens of thousands of distinct CDR3 sequences, around 48% seen once. Documented treatment: roughly ten-day PBMC culture with coronavirus spike peptide pools or control peptides (ViraFEST assay). No antigen is known for these receptors. The sequencing sample was made of CD4+ T cells from blood, cultured in vitro. Receptors were obtained from a human donor who had recovered from COVID-19.

The chain recombines TRBV7-6 with TRBJ2-3; 7 bases agree with TRBD1. Germline V CDR1 and CDR2: SGHVS, FNYEAQ. CDR3 length: 15 amino acids. With V trimmed by 2 bases and J by 4 bases, 6 bases remained unmatched. CDR3 in amino acids: CASSLRTGAADTQYF. CDR3 nucleotide sequence: TGTGCCAGCAGCTTACGTACAGGGGCAGCAGATACGCAGTATTTT.

V is TRBV7-9 and J is TRBJ2-7; tentatively, D is TRBD1 (6 bases). Germline CDR1 SEHNR, CDR2 FQNEAQ (reference sequence). The length of the CDR3 is 14 residues. V lost 4 bases, J lost 5 bases, and 15 bases lay in between. The CDR3, as DNA: TGTGCCAGCAGCTGGGGGCCGGGGACCGACGAGCAGTACTTC. Its translation is CASSWGPGTDEQYF. The whole variable domain, remainder taken from reference TRBV7-9 and TRBJ2-7, is DTGVSQNPRHKITKRGQNVTFRCDPISEHNRLYWYRQTLGQGPEFLTYFQNEAQLEKSRLLSDRFSAERPKGSFSTLEIQRTEQGDSAMYLCASSWGPGTDEQYFGPGTRLTVT.

The chain recombines TRBV5-3 with TRBJ2-3; D is uncertain. TRBV5-3 is an open reading frame, and its role is uncertain. The CDR3 is 12 amino acids. Between the trimmed V and J ends, which lost 10 bases and 4 bases, there was a span of 13 bases. CDR3 sequence: CAGSHSPDTQYF. The CDR3 DNA sequence: TGTGCCGGGTCCCATTCTCCAGATACGCAGTATTTT.

This clonotype appeared a few times. The rearrangement uses TRBV7-2 and TRBJ2-7; 11 positions match TRBD1. Losses at the gene ends were 3 bases for V and 4 bases for J; bases not matched to a gene: 5. The germline CDR1 and CDR2 sequences are SGHTA and FQGNSA. The CDR3 spans 15 residues. The CDR3 coding sequence is TGTGCCAGCAGCTTCGCTGGACAGGGGGCATACGAGCAGTACTTC. Its protein product is CASSFAGQGAYEQYF.

V usage is TRBV18 and J usage is TRBJ2-7, with D unclear. Germline V gene data show CDR1 as KGHSH and CDR2 as LQKENI. This CDR3 is built from 14 residues. V dropped 0 bases and J dropped 0 bases, with 6 bases sitting between them. CDR3 amino acids: CASSPPRPSYEQYF. The CDR3 DNA is TGTGCCAGCTCACCACCGAGGCCCTCCTACGAGCAGTACTTC.

In its sample, this clonotype was seen once. The chain couples TRBV10-3 to TRBJ2-1; TRBD1 matches at 8 bases. This CDR3 comprises 13 residues. V shed 7 bases, J shed 5 bases, and the junction held 4 bases outside the gene matches. CDR1 and CDR2 (germline): ENHRY, SYGVKD. CDR3 in amino acids: CAITDRADNEQFF. The CDR3 DNA reads as TGTGCCATCACGGACAGGGCCGACAATGAGCAGTTCTTC.

This chain links TRBV19 with TRBJ1-2; D is ambiguous. Germline CDR1 is LNHDA and CDR2 is SQIVND (reference sequence). The CDR3 consists of 16 residues. The V end was cut by 1 base, the J end by 1 base, with 13 bases between. Here the CDR3 reads CASSIVRGEGNYGYTF. As DNA, the CDR3 is TGTGCCAGTAGTATAGTTCGGGGAGAAGGTAACTATGGCTACACCTTC.

This clonotype was counted a few times. The rearrangement links TRBV20-1 to TRBJ1-2, with 7 bases fitting TRBD1. This CDR3 region has 13 residues. Trimming removed 0 bases from V and 6 bases from J; junction bases left unmatched: 4. Per germline, CDR1 DFQATT and CDR2 SNEGSKA (reference sequence). CDR3 in amino acids: CSARDTGDDGYTF. The CDR3 nucleotides read TGCAGTGCTAGAGATACAGGGGACGATGGCTACACCTTC.

V usage is TRBV20-1 and J usage is TRBJ1-1, with D perhaps matching TRBD1 (6 bases). The CDR3 is 13 residues long. Germline V CDR1 and CDR2: DFQATT, SNEGSKA (reference sequence). Trimming pared 2 bases from V and 5 bases from J, leaving 12 bases between. CDR3 sequence: CSARKTGRTEAFF. The CDR3, as DNA: TGCAGTGCTAGAAAAACAGGGAGGACTGAAGCTTTCTTT.

This clonotype showed up just a few times. V gene TRBV15 combines with J gene TRBJ1-6; D possibly corresponds to TRBD1 (6 bases). The V end lost 1 base, the J end lost 8 bases, and 9 bases lay between the germline ends. Germline CDR1 and CDR2: LNHNV and YYDKDF (reference sequence). The CDR3 is 14 residues long. The DNA of the CDR3 is TGTGCCACCAGCAGAGGCAACAGGGATTCACCCCTCCACTTT. Translated: CATSRGNRDSPLHF.

This chain links TRBV5-1 with TRBJ1-2; D perhaps matches TRBD1 (5 bases). Germline V gene data show CDR1 as SGHRS and CDR2 as YFSETQ. Trimming took off 3 bases at V and 7 bases at J, with 13 bases between the two ends. The CDR3 runs to 13 residues. CDR3 coding DNA: TGCGCCAGCAGCTCACGGGACGGTATTGGCTACACCTTC. Residues: CASSSRDGIGYTF.

The chain is built from TRBV12-3 or TRBV12-4 and TRBJ1-4; 10 bases agree with TRBD1. CDR3 length equals 15 residues. The junction had 8 bases not matched to a gene; V was cut back by 6 bases and J by 7 bases. The CDR3 nucleotides are TGTGCCAGCAGACTGACAGGGGGCTTCGGTGAAAAACTGTTTTTT. Translation: CASRLTGGFGEKLFF.

This clonotype showed up just a few times. V usage is TRBV20-1 and J usage is TRBJ2-5; D is ambiguous. Trimming removed 4 bases at V and 1 base at J, with 7 bases between. The CDR3 has 12 residues. Germline assignment: CDR1 DFQATT and CDR2 SNEGSKA (reference sequence). The CDR3 DNA follows: TGCAGTGCTACACAGAGCCAAGAGACCCAGTACTTC. This translates into CSATQSQETQYF.

The chain employs TRBV24-1 and TRBJ2-3, with D perhaps matching TRBD2 (5 bases). V shed 8 bases and J shed 2 bases, with 16 bases lying between them. The CDR3 consists of 15 residues. Germline CDR1 is KGHDR and CDR2 is SFDVKD. The CDR3 sequence is CATTEGSAYTDTQYF. The CDR3 coding sequence is TGTGCCACCACCGAGGGTAGCGCGTACACAGATACGCAGTATTTT.

This clonotype was picked up one time. The chain combines TRBV6-1 with TRBJ1-5, with D tentatively TRBD1 (5 bases). This CDR3 spans 11 amino acids. V was clipped by 7 bases and J by 9 bases, with 10 bases between them. Germline lookup yields CDR1 MNHNS and CDR2 SASEGT. CDR3 bases: TGTGCCAGCAACCGGGACGGGCCCCAGCATTTT. It is translated as CASNRDGPQHF.

The chain combines TRBV27 with TRBJ2-7; 10 bases match TRBD2. J lost 5 bases, V lost 4 bases, and 11 bases had no gene match. The CDR3 runs to 16 residues. Germline V gene lookup returns CDR1 MNHEY and CDR2 SMNVEV (reference sequence). This chain's CDR3 is CASSSYLSGRINEQYF. The CDR3 DNA is TGTGCCAGCAGTTCCTACCTTAGCGGGAGGATCAACGAGCAGTACTTC.

V gene TRBV19 combines with J gene TRBJ2-2, with D maybe TRBD1 (6 bases). V was cut by 1 base and J by 2 bases, with 8 bases left in between. CDR1 is LNHDA, CDR2 SQIVND, per germline (reference sequence). The CDR3 extends over 15 amino acids. The CDR3 DNA follows: TGTGCCAGTAGTATAGTAGGGGGTAACACCGGGGAGCTGTTTTTT. Its protein product is CASSIVGGNTGELFF.

This clonotype was seen a handful of times. The rearrangement joins TRBV30 to TRBJ1-2; D is unclear. With 0 bases removed from V and 5 bases from J, the gap between germline ends came to 13 bases. The CDR3 length is 14 residues. CDR1 and CDR2 from the germline V gene are GTSNPN and SVGIG (reference sequence). The CDR3 loop reads CAWSVAGVGYGYTF. DNA of the CDR3: TGTGCCTGGAGTGTTGCGGGTGTAGGTTATGGCTACACCTTC.

This clonotype came up a few times. The chain is built from TRBV30 and TRBJ1-6, with TRBD1 matching over 10 bases. The germline CDR1 and CDR2 sequences are GTSNPN and SVGIG (reference sequence). The CDR3 has 14 residues. The V gene end was trimmed by 2 bases and the J gene end by 6 bases; junction bases not matched to a gene: 1. The CDR3 sequence is CAWSRDRGNSPLHF. The CDR3, as DNA: TGTGCCTGGAGTCGGGACAGGGGTAATTCACCCCTCCACTTT.

The V call is TRBV20-1, the J call TRBJ2-2, with D perhaps assigned TRBD1 or TRBD2 (5 bases each). V was clipped by 0 bases and J by 8 bases, with 16 bases between them. CDR1 and CDR2 from the germline V gene are DFQATT and SNEGSKA (reference sequence). The CDR3 is made up of 15 amino acids. The CDR3 here is CSARDPIGATGELFF. The CDR3 region has the DNA TGCAGTGCTAGAGACCCTATCGGGGCCACTGGGGAGCTGTTTTTT.